These 25 T cell receptor beta chains originate from one sample sequenced in a study of multiple sclerosis patients with progressive multifocal leukoencephalopathy. TCRdb's copy holds only in-frame clones and misses some; the assay was immunoSEQ multiplex PCR. The sample shows about 31,000 clones, over 80% of them seen only once. Time point defined: time of PML onset. Sequenced material: PBMCs, taken from a patient treated with natalizumab. The origin of the receptors is a woman in her 40s with progressive multifocal leukoencephalopathy.

The chain is built from TRBV20-1 and TRBJ2-2; D is unclear. This CDR3 contains 11 residues. Trimming left V 5 bases short and J 7 bases short, with 8 bases between. Germline CDR1 reads DFQATT; CDR2 reads SNEGSKA (reference sequence). In DNA form, the CDR3 reads TGCAGTGCTGGGGTGGGCGGGGAGCTGTTTTTT. Translated: CSAGVGGELFF.

This clone was seen once. The chain uses TRBV2 and TRBJ1-3, with D tentatively TRBD1 (6 bases). Trimming took 5 bases from V and 5 from J, leaving 19 bases between them. Germline values: CDR1 SNHLY, CDR2 FYNNEI. The CDR3 contains 16 residues. The CDR3 protein is CASSPRGGERRNTIYF. The DNA for the CDR3 is TGTGCCAGCAGTCCAAGGGGGGGGGAACGAAGAAACACCATATATTTT.

The rearrangement joins TRBV28 to TRBJ2-7, with 7 bases aligning to TRBD1. V dropped 7 bases and J dropped 4; count of bases not matched to a gene: 13. Germline CDR1 is MDHEN and CDR2 is SYDVKM. The CDR3 runs to 15 residues. CDR3 bases: TGTGCCAGCAAATCGCTAGGCGCAGGGGGATACGAGCAGTACTTC. As protein: CASKSLGAGGYEQYF.

The chain uses TRBV7-9 and TRBJ2-3; TRBD2 might be the D (6 bases). CDR1 and CDR2 from the germline V gene are SEHNR and FQNEAQ (reference sequence). CDR3 length equals 13 residues. Deletions cut 3 bases from V and 5 bases from J, with 9 bases between. The CDR3 coding sequence is TGTGCCAGCAGCTTCTTTAGCGGAGATACGCAGTATTTT. Its protein product is CASSFFSGDTQYF.

This chain uses TRBV7-2 with TRBJ2-5; D perhaps matches TRBD1 (6 bases). Germline CDR1 SGHTA, CDR2 FQGNSA. V was cut by 1 base and J by 10 bases, with 16 bases left in between. There are 14 residues in the CDR3. CDR3 protein: CASSLVGRDTDQYF. The CDR3 DNA is TGTGCCAGCAGCTTAGTCGGTCGGGACACAGACCAGTACTTC.

The chain is built from TRBV7-2 and TRBJ1-5, with no clear D. V lost 3 bases and J 3 bases, leaving 9 bases between the germline ends. Per germline, CDR1 SGHTA and CDR2 FQGNSA. This CDR3 contains 14 residues. CDR3: CASSFSGLNQPQHF. CDR3 in DNA: TGTGCCAGCAGCTTTTCAGGTCTCAATCAGCCCCAGCATTTT.

The J gene is TRBJ1-5, the V gene TRBV2, with D possibly TRBD1 on 6 matching bases. The CDR3 has 14 amino acids. Germline lookup yields CDR1 SNHLY and CDR2 FYNNEI. V lost 4 bases, J lost 9 bases, and 16 bases lay in between. The CDR3 coding sequence is TGTGCCAGCAGTGGAGCGGGGGGCACATTGCCCCAGCATTTT. Translation: CASSGAGGTLPQHF.

The rearrangement joins TRBV19 to TRBJ2-2; tentatively, D is TRBD1 or TRBD2 (6 bases each). CDR3 length equals 14 residues. The ends were cut back, 7 bases at V and 3 bases at J, with 12 bases in the middle. Germline CDR1 is LNHDA and CDR2 is SQIVND (reference sequence). The CDR3 DNA reads as TGTGCCAGTAACCGGGGGCAGGACACCGGGGAGCTGTTTTTT. It translates to CASNRGQDTGELFF.

This clone was seen a single time. V and J are TRBV10-3 and TRBJ1-5; possibly TRBD1 for D (6 bases). Trimming stripped 6 bases from V and 3 bases from J, with 12 bases between. Germline loops: CDR1 ENHRY, CDR2 SYGVKD. The CDR3 sequence is 14 residues long. The CDR3 DNA reads TGTGCCATCAGCTCGACAGGAATCAATCAGCCCCAGCATTTT. It yields the protein CAISSTGINQPQHF.

On this clone itself: The junction shows a germline mismatch at one end, possibly a read error. The chain joins TRBV28 to TRBJ1-2; D unclear. The germline gives CDR1 MDHEN, CDR2 SYDVKM. This CDR3 has 10 amino acids. The CDR3 protein is CTSSLNGYTF. Here the CDR3 DNA reads TGTACCAGCAGTTTAAATGGCTACACCTTC.

V usage is TRBV18 and J usage is TRBJ1-5; D ambiguous. Germline V lookup: CDR1 KGHSH, CDR2 LQKENI. V lost 4 bases to trimming and J lost 2 bases, with 6 bases between them. CDR3 size: 13 residues. Here the CDR3 DNA reads TGTGCCAGCTCACGGGCAGGCAATCAGCCCCAGCATTTT. It yields the protein CASSRAGNQPQHF. Full variable domain (remainder filled in from reference TRBV18 and TRBJ1-5): NAGVMQNPRHLVRRRGQEARLRCSPMKGHSHVYWYRQLPEEGLKFMVYLQKENIIDESGMPKERFSAEFPKEGPSILRIQQVVRGDSAAYFCASSRAGNQPQHFGDGTRLSIL.

The chain carries TRBV27 and TRBJ2-7; 7 nucleotides align to TRBD1. The CDR3 contains 14 residues. With V trimmed by 3 bases and J by 4 bases, 6 bases remained unmatched. Per the germline V gene, CDR1 is MNHEY and CDR2 is SMNVEV (reference sequence). The CDR3 loop is CASSFRGQIYEQYF. The CDR3 DNA reads TGTGCCAGCAGTTTCAGGGGACAGATTTACGAGCAGTACTTC.

V and J are TRBV30 and TRBJ2-7; weak D call: TRBD1 (6 bases). CDR1 GTSNPN and CDR2 SVGIG come from the germline V gene (reference sequence). The V gene lost 4 bases and the J gene lost 0 bases, with 10 bases spanning the gap. This CDR3 has 13 residues. Written as DNA, the CDR3 is TGTGCCTGGATGAGGGGGAGCTCCTACGAGCAGTACTTC. It is translated as CAWMRGSSYEQYF.

The rearrangement uses TRBV5-8 and TRBJ2-1; D call uncertain. V dropped 0 bases and J dropped 5 bases, with 9 bases sitting between them. The CDR3 covers 14 residues. The germline CDR1 and CDR2 sequences are SGHTS and YDEGEE. CDR3 DNA sequence: TGTGCCAGCAGCTTGGGTCAGGCCGACAATGAGCAGTTCTTC. It specifies CASSLGQADNEQFF.

In nucleotides, the CDR3 is TGTGCCAGCAGCATCAACCGGGACATCGGTTACACCTTC. Its protein is CASSINRDIGYTF. The V gene is TRBV7-9, the J gene TRBJ1-2; maybe TRBD1 (6 bases). Germline V gene lookup returns CDR1 SEHNR and CDR2 FQNEAQ (reference sequence). The V end was cut by 5 bases, the J end by 11 bases, with 18 bases between. This CDR3 comprises 13 residues. The whole variable domain, remainder taken from reference TRBV7-9 and TRBJ1-2, is DTGVSQNPRHKITKRGQNVTFRCDPISEHNRLYWYRQTLGQGPEFLTYFQNEAQLEKSRLLSDRFSAERPKGSFSTLEIQRTEQGDSAMYLCASSINRDIGYTFGSGTRLTVV.

This clone was observed a handful of times. The rearrangement joins TRBV5-4 to TRBJ1-2, with D perhaps TRBD1 (5 bases). The germline V gene encodes CDR1 SGHNT and CDR2 YYREEE (reference sequence). Trimming took off 0 bases at V and 4 bases at J, with 13 bases between the two ends. This CDR3 contains 15 residues. CDR3 bases: TGTGCCAGCAGCTTGGATCTTGGGGGAGGCTATGGCTACACCTTC. Its translation is CASSLDLGGGYGYTF.

The chain is built from TRBV7-9 and TRBJ2-7; no reliable D call. The ends were cut back, 2 bases at V and 4 bases at J, with 6 bases in the middle. This CDR3 region has 12 residues. Germline V CDR1 and CDR2: SEHNR, FQNEAQ (reference sequence). The CDR3 region is CASSLYRYEQYF. For the CDR3, the DNA is TGTGCCAGCAGCTTATACAGATACGAGCAGTACTTC.

The chain combines TRBV6-5 with TRBJ1-4; D is possibly TRBD1 (6 bases). This CDR3 is 11 amino acids long. Per germline, CDR1 MNHEY and CDR2 SVGAGI. Deletions cut 7 bases from V and 7 bases from J, with 7 bases between. The CDR3 nucleotides are TGTGCCAGCATCAGGGGTGAAAAACTGTTTTTT. Protein: CASIRGEKLFF.

J is TRBJ2-4 and V is TRBV15; 9 bases are a match to TRBD1. V trimming: 0 bases; J trimming: 5 bases; junction bases outside the gene matches: 8. This CDR3 contains 17 residues. CDR1 is LNHNV, CDR2 YYDKDF, per germline (reference sequence). Here the CDR3 DNA reads TGTGCCACCAGCAGAGAAAACAGGGGGCGCATCGAAAACATTCAGTACTTC. This encodes CATSRENRGRIENIQYF.

This clone was picked up one time. V gene TRBV7-9 combines with J gene TRBJ2-2; D is possibly TRBD1 (6 bases). The V gene lost 3 bases and the J gene lost 2 bases, with 7 bases spanning the gap. Per the germline V gene, CDR1 is SEHNR and CDR2 is FQNEAQ (reference sequence). The CDR3 spans 14 residues. DNA for the CDR3: TGTGCCAGCAGCTTGGGGGCTAACACCGGGGAGCTGTTTTTT. This encodes CASSLGANTGELFF.

The chain is built from TRBV11-2 and TRBJ2-5; 13 bases fit TRBD2. V shed 1 base, J shed 0 bases, and the junction held 8 bases outside the gene matches. Per the germline V gene, CDR1 is SGHAT and CDR2 is FQNNGV. The CDR3 is 19 amino acids. Written as DNA, the CDR3 is TGTGCCAGCAGCTTAGGGGGACTAGCGGGGAGTAGCCACCAAGAGACCCAGTACTTC. As protein: CASSLGGLAGSSHQETQYF. The entire variable domain, with the rest obtained from reference TRBV11-2 and TRBJ2-5, is as follows: EAGVAQSPRYKIIEKRQSVAFWCNPISGHATLYWYQQILGQGPKLLIQFQNNGVVDDSQLPKDRFSAERLKGVDSTLKIQPAKLEDSAVYLCASSLGGLAGSSHQETQYFGPGTRLLVL.

The chain links TRBV6-4 to TRBJ2-1; 9 nucleotides line up with TRBD2. This CDR3 contains 16 residues. Germline V gene lookup returns CDR1 MRHNA and CDR2 SNTAGT. Trimming removed 0 bases from V and 1 base from J; junction bases left unmatched: 1. The CDR3 is CASSDSSGRSYNEQFF. The CDR3 DNA reads TGTGCCAGCAGTGACTCCAGCGGGAGGTCCTACAATGAGCAGTTCTTC.

The chain recombines TRBV5-6 with TRBJ1-1, with 9 bases lining up with TRBD1. V gave up 4 bases and J gave up 2 bases; unmatched junction bases: 6. The CDR3 is 15 residues long. Germline V gives CDR1 SGHDT, CDR2 YYEEEE. CDR3 sequence reads: CASSEPGQGNTEAFF. The CDR3 DNA follows: TGTGCCAGCAGCGAACCGGGACAGGGAAACACTGAAGCTTTCTTT.

A few counts support this clone. The chain joins TRBV5-1 to TRBJ1-1; TRBD1 is a possible D gene (5 bases). V lost 0 bases and J 0 bases, leaving 12 bases between the germline ends. Germline V gene lookup returns CDR1 SGHRS and CDR2 YFSETQ. CDR3 length equals 16 residues. CDR3 sequence (DNA): TGCGCCAGCAGCTTGGGTGGGTGGGGGATGAACACTGAAGCTTTCTTT. Protein: CASSLGGWGMNTEAFF.

J is TRBJ2-1 and V is TRBV2; 9 bases line up with TRBD1. The V and J ends lost 6 bases and 1 base, in that order; junction bases with no gene match: 1. The CDR3 extends over 14 amino acids. The germline V gene has CDR1 SNHLY and CDR2 FYNNEI. In nucleotides, the CDR3 is TGTGCCAGCAGACAGGGGGCGTCCTACAATGAGCAGTTCTTC. Protein product: CASRQGASYNEQFF.